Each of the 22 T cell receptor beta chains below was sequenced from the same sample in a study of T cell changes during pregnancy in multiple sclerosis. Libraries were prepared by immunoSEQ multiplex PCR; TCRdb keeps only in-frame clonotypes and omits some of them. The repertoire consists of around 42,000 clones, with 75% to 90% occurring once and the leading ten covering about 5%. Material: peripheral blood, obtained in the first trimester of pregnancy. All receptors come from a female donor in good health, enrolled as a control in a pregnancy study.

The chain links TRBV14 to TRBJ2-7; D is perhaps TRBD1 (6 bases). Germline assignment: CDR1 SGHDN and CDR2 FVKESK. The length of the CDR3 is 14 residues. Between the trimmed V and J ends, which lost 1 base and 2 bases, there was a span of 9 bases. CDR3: CASSQGSGAYEQYF. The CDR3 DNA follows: TGTGCCAGCAGCCAAGGGTCAGGGGCCTACGAGCAGTACTTC.

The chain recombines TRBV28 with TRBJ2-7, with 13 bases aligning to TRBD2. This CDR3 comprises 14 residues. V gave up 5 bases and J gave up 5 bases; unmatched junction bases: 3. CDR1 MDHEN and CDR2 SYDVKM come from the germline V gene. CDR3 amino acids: CASSRTSGRHEQYF. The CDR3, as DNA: TGTGCCAGCAGTCGGACTAGCGGGAGACACGAGCAGTACTTC.

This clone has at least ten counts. Here the CDR3 DNA reads TGTGCCAGCAGCTACCCCCCCTCGCGGAAGGGGGCTTTCTTT. Its protein product is CASSYPPSRKGAFF. The V call is TRBV7-2, the J call TRBJ1-1, with D perhaps TRBD1 (5 bases). V shed 4 bases and J shed 11 bases, with 20 bases lying between them. This CDR3 has 14 amino acids. Looked up from germline, CDR1 is SGHTA and CDR2 is FQGNSA.

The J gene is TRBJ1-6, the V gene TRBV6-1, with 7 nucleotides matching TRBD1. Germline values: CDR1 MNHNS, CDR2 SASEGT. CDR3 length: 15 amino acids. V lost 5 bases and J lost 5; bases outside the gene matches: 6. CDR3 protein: CASSLNRGDNSPLHF. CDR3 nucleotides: TGTGCCAGCAGTTTGAACAGGGGCGATAATTCACCCCTCCACTTT.

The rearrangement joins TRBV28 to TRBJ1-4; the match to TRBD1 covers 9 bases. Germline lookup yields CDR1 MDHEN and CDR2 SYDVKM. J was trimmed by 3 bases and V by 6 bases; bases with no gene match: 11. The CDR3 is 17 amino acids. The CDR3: CASRLIRTGVANEKLFF. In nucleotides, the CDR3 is TGTGCCAGCAGGTTAATTCGGACAGGGGTTGCTAATGAAAAACTGTTTTTT.

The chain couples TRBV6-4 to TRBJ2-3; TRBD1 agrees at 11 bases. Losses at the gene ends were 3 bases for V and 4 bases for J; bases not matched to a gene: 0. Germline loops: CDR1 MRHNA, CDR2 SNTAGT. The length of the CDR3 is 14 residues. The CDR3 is CASSEGQGADTQYF. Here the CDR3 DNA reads TGTGCCAGCAGTGAGGGACAGGGGGCAGATACGCAGTATTTT.

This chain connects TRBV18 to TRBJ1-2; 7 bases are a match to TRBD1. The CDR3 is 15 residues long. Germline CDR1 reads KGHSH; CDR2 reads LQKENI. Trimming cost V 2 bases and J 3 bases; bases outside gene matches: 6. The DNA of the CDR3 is TGTGCCAGCTCACCAACGGGACAGTCCTACTATGGCTACACCTTC. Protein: CASSPTGQSYYGYTF.

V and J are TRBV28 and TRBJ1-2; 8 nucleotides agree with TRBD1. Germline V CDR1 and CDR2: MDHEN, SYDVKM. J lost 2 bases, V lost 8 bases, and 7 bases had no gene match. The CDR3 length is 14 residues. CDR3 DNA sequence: TGTGCCAGCCGAGGACAGGGTACAAACTATGGCTACACCTTC. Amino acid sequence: CASRGQGTNYGYTF.

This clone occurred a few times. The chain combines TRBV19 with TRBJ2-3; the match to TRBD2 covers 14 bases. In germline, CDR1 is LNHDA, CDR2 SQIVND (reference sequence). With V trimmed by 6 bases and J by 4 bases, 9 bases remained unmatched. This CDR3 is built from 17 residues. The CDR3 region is CASRYDPGLAGADTQYF. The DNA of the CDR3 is TGTGCCAGTAGGTATGACCCGGGACTAGCGGGAGCAGATACGCAGTATTTT.

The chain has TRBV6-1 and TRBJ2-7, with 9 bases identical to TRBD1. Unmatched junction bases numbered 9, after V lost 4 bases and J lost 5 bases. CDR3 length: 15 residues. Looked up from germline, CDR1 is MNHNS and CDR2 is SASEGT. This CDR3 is CASSVLGQGPNEQYF. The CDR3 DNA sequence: TGTGCCAGCAGTGTGCTGGGACAGGGACCCAACGAGCAGTACTTC.

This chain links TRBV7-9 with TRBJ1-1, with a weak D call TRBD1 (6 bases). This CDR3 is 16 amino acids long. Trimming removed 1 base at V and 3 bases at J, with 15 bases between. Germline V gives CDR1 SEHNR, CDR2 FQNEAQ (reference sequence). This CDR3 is CASSLGAGVQYTEAFF. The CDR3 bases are TGTGCCAGCAGCTTAGGGGCAGGGGTACAATACACTGAAGCTTTCTTT.

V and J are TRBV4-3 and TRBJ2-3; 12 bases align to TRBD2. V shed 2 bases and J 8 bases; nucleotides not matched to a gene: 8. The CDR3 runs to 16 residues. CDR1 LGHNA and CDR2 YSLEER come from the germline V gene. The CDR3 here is CASSQRASGGAGTQYF. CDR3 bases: TGCGCCAGCAGCCAAAGGGCTAGCGGGGGGGCAGGTACGCAGTATTTT.

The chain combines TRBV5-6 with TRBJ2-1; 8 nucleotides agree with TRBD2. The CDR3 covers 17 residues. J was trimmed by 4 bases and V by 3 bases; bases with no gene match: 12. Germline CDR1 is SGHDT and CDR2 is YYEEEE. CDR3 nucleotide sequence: TGTGCCAGCAGCTACTCGAGCGGGAGCCCCCTTTACAATGAGCAGTTCTTC. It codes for CASSYSSGSPLYNEQFF. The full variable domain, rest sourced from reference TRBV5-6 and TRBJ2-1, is DAGVTQSPTHLIKTRGQQVTLRCSPKSGHDTVSWYQQALGQGPQFIFQYYEEEERQRGNFPDRFSGHQFPNYSSELNVNALLLGDSALYLCASSYSSGSPLYNEQFFGPGTRLTVL.

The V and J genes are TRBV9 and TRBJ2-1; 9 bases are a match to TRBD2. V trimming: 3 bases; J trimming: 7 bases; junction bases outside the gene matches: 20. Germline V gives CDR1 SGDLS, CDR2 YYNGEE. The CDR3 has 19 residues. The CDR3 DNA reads TGTGCCAGCAGCGCGCTTCACAGAGAAGGGGTTAGCGGGGGTAATGAGCAGTTCTTC. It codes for CASSALHREGVSGGNEQFF. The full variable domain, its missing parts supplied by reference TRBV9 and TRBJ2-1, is DSGVTQTPKHLITATGQRVTLRCSPRSGDLSVYWYQQSLDQGLQFLIQYYNGEERAKGNILERFSAQQFPDLHSELNLSSLELGDSALYFCASSALHREGVSGGNEQFFGPGTRLTVL.

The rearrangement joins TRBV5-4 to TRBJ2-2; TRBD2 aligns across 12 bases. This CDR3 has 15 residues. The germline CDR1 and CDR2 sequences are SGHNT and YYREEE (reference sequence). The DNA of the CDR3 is TGTGGGACTAGCGGGATACGAGGGCACACCGGGGAGCTGTTTTTT. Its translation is CGTSGIRGHTGELFF.

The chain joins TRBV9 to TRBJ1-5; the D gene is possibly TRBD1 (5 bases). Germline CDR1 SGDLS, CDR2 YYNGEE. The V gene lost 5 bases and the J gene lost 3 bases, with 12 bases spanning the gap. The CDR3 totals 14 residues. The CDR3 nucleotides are TGTGCCAGCAGTACCGGGGGTAACAATCAGCCCCAGCATTTT. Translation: CASSTGGNNQPQHF.

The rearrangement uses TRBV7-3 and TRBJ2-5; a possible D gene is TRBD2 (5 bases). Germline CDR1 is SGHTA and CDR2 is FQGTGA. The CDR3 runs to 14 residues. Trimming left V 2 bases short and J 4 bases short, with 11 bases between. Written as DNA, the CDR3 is TGTGCCAGCAGCTTATCTGGTCGGGGAGAGACCCAGTACTTC. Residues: CASSLSGRGETQYF.

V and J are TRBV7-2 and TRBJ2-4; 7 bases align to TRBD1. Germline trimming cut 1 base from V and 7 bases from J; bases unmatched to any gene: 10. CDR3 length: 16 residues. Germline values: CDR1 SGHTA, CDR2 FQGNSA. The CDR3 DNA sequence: TGTGCCAGCAGCTTAGTGGGGCAGGGGGTGGGGAACATTCAGTACTTC. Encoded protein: CASSLVGQGVGNIQYF. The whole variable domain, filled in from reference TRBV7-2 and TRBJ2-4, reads GAGVSQSPSNKVTEKGKDVELRCDPISGHTALYWYRQSLGQGLEFLIYFQGNSAPDKSGLPSDRFSAERTGGSVSTLTIQRTQQEDSAVYLCASSLVGQGVGNIQYFGAGTRLSVL.

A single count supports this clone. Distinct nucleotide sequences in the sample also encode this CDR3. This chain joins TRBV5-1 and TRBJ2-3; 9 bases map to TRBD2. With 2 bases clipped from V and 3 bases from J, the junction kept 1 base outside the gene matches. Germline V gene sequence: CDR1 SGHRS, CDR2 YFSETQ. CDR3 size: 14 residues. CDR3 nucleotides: TGCGCCAGCAGCTTAGCGGGGGGAACAGATACGCAGTATTTT. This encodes CASSLAGGTDTQYF.

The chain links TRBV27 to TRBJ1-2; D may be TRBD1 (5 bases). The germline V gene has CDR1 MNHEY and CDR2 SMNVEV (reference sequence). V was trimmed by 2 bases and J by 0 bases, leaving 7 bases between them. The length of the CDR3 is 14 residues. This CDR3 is CASSLQGPNYGYTF. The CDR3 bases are TGTGCCAGCAGTTTACAGGGCCCTAACTATGGCTACACCTTC.

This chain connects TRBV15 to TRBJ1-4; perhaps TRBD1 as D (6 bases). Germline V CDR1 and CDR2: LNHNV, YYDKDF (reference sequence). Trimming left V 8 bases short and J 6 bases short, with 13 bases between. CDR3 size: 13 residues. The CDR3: CATRDTGHEKLFF. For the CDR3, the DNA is TGTGCCACCCGGGACACCGGGCATGAAAAACTGTTTTTT.

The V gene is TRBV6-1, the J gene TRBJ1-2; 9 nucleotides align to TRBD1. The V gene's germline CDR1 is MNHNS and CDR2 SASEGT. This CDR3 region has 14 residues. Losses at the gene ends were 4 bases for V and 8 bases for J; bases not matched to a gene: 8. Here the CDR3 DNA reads TGTGCCAGCAGTGCCCCCGGACAGGGGCGCGGCTACACCTTC. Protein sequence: CASSAPGQGRGYTF.